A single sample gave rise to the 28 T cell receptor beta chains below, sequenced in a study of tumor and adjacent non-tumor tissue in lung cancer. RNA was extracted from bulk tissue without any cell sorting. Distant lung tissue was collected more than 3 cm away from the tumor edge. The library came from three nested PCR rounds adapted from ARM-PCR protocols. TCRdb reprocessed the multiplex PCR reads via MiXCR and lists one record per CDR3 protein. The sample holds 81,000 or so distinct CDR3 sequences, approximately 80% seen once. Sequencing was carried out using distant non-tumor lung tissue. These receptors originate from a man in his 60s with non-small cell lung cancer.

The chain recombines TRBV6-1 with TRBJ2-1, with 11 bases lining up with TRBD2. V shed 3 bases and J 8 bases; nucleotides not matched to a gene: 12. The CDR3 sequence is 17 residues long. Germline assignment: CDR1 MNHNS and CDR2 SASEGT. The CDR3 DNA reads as TGTGCCAGCAGTGACTGCCGACTAGCGGGGCACGGCGATGAGCAGTTCTTC. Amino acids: CASSDCRLAGHGDEQFF.

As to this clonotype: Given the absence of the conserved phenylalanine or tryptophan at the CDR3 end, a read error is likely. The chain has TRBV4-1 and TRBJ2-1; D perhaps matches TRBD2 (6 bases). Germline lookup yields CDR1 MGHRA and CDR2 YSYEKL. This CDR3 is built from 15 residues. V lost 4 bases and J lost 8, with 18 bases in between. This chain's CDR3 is CASSLVGGKAHEQFV. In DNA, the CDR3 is TGCGCCAGCAGCCTGGTGGGCGGGAAGGCCCATGAGCAGTTCGTC.

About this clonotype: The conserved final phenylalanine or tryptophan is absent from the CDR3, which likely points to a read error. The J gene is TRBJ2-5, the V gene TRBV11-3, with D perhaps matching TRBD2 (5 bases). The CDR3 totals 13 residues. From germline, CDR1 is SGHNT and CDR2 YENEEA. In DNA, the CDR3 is TGTGCCAGCAGCTTTATCGGGGAAGATACCCAGTACTTA. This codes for CASSFIGEDTQYL.

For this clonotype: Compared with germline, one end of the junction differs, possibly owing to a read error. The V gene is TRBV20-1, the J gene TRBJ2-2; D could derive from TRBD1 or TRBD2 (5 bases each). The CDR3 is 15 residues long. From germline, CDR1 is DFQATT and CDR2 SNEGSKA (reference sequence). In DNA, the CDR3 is TGCACTGCTAGAGCAGGGACCCTTTGTGGTGGGGAGTTGTTTTTT. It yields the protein CTARAGTLCGGELFF.

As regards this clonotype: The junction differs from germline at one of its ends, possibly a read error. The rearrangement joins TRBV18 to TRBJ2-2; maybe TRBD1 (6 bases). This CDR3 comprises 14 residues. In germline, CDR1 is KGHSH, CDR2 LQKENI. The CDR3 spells CATRDQGDTGELSF. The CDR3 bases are TGTGCCACCCGCGACCAAGGGGACACCGGGGAGCTGTCTTTT.

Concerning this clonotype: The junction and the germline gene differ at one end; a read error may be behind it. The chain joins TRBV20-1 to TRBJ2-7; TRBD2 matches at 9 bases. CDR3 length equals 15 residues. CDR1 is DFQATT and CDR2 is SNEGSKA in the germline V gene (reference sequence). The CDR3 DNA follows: TGCAGTGCTAGGTCGTCTAGCGGGGCCTCCTACGAGCAGAACTTC. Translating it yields CSARSSSGASYEQNF.

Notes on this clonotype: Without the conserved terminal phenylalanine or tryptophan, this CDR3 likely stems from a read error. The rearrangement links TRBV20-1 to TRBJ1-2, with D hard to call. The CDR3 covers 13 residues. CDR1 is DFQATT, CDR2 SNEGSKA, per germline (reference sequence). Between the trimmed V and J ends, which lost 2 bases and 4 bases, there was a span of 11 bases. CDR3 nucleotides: TGCAGTGCTAGATTAGGGCCCCGCTATGGCTACACCTAC. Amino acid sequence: CSARLGPRYGYTY.

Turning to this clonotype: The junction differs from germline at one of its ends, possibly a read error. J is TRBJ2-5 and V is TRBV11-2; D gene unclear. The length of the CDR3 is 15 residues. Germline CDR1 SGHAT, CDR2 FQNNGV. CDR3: CASSLLLSNQETQYF. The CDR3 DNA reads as TGTGCCAGCAGCTTACTGCTAAGCAATCAAGAGACACAGTACTTC.

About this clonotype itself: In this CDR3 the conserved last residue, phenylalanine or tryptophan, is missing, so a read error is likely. The CDR3 spells CVSSYSRTEAFY. CDR3 in DNA: TGTGTCAGCAGTTACTCCAGGACTGAAGCTTTCTAT. This sequence joins TRBV6-5 and TRBJ1-1; D is uncertain. CDR1 and CDR2 from the germline V gene are MNHEY and SVGAGI. This CDR3 has 12 amino acids.

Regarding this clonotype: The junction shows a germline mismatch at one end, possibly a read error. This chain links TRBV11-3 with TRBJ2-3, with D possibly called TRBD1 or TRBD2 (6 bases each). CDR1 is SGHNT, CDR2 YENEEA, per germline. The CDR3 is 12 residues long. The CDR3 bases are TGTGCGAGCAGGAGGGGGGCAGATACGCAGTATTTT. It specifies CASRRGADTQYF.

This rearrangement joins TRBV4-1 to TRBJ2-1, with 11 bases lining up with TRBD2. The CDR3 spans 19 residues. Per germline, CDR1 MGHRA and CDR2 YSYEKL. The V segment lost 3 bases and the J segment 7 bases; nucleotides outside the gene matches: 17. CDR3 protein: CASSQSPLAGGRTHNEQFF. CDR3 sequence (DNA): TGCGCCAGCAGCCAGTCACCCCTAGCGGGAGGACGTACCCATAATGAGCAGTTCTTC.

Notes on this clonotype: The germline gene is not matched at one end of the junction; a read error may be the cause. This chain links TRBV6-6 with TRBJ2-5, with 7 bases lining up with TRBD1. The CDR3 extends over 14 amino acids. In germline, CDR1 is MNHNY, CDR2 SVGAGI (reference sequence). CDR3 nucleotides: TGTGCCAGCAGTGACCCGGGACAGCAAGAGACCCACTACTTC. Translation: CASSDPGQQETHYF.

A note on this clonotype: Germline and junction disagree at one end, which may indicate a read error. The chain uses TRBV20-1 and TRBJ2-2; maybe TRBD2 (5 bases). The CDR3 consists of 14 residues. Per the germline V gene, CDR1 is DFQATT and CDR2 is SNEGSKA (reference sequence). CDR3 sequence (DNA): TGCAGTGCTTCCCAGAAAAAGAACACCTGGGAGCTGTTCTTT. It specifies CSASQKKNTWELFF.

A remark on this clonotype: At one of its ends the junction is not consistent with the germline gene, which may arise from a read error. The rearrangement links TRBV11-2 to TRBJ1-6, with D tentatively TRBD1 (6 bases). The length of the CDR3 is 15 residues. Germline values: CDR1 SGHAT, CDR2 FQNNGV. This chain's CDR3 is CVSSLGGDNNPSLHF. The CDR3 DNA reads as TGTGTCAGCAGCTTAGGAGGGGACAATAATCCATCCCTCCACTTT.

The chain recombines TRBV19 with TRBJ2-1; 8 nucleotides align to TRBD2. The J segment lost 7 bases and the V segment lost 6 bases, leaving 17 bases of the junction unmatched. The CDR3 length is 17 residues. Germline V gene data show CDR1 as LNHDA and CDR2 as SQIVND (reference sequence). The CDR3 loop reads CASSPRDRTGGRNEQFF. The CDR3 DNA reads TGTGCCAGTAGCCCTCGCGATAGAACGGGGGGGAGGAATGAGCAGTTCTTC.

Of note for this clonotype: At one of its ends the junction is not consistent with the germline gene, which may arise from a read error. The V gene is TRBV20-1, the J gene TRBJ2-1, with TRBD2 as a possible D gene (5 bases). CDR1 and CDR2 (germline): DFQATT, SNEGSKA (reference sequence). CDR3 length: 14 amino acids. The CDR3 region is CTASPLRVDNEQFF. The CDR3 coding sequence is TGCACTGCTAGCCCCCTGCGGGTAGACAATGAGCAGTTCTTC.

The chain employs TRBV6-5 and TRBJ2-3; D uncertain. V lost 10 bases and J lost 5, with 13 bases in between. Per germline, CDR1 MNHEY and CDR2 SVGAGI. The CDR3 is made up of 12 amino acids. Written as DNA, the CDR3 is TGTGCCATCTGGGCAGGCATAGATACGCAGTATTTT. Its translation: CAIWAGIDTQYF.

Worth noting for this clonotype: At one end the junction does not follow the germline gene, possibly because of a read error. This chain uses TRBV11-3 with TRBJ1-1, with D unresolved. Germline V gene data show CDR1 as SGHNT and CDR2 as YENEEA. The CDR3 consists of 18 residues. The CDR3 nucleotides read TGTGCCAGCACCTTAACGCCAAATCTGTGTGGTCGGAACACTGAAGCTTTCTTT. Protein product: CASTLTPNLCGRNTEAFF.

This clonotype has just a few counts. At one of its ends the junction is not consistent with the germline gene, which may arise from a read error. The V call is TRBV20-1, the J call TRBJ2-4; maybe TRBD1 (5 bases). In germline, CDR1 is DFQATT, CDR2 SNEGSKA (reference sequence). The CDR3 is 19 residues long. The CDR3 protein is CSARAVDRALQVVKNIQYF. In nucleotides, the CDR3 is TGCAGTGCTAGGGCCGTCGACCGGGCCCTACAGGTGGTCAAAAACATTCAGTATTTC.

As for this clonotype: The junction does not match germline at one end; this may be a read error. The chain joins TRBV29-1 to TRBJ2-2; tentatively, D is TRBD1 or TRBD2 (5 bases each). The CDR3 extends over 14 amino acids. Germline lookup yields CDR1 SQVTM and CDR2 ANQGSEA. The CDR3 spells CSAQDKGRTGEPFF. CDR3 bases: TGCAGCGCCCAGGACAAGGGGAGAACCGGGGAGCCGTTTTTT.

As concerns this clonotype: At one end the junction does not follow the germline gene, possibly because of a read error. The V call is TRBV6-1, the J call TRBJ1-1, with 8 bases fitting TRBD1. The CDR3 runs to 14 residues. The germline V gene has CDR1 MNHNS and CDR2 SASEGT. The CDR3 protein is CASIEDRGDTETFF. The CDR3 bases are TGCGCCAGCATTGAAGACAGGGGCGACACTGAAACTTTCTTT.

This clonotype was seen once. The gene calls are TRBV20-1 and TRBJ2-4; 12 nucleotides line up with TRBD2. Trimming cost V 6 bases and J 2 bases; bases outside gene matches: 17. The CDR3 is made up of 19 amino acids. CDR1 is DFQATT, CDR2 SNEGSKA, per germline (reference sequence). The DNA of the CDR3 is TGCAGTGCGGGCCCACCGAGACTAGCGGGAGTAAGATCCAAAAACATTCAGTACTTC. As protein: CSAGPPRLAGVRSKNIQYF.

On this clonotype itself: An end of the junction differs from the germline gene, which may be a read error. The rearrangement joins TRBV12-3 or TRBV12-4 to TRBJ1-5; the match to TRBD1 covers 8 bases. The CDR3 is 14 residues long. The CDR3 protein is CASSLPGGNQSQHF. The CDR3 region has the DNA TGTGCCAGTAGTTTACCAGGGGGCAATCAGTCCCAGCATTTT.

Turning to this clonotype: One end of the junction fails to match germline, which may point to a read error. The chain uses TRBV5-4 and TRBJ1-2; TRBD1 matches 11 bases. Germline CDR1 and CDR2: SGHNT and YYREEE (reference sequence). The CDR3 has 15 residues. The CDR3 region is CAITSGGQGANGYTF. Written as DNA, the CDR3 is TGTGCCATCACCTCTGGAGGACAGGGGGCGAATGGTTACACCTTC.

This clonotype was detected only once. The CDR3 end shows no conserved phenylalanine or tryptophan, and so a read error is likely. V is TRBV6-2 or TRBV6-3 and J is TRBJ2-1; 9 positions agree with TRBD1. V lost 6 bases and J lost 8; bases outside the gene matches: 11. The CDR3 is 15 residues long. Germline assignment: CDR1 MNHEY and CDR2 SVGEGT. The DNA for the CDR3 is TGTGCCAGCAGGATCTTGGGACAGGGATGGCATGAGCAGTTCTGC. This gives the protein CASRILGQGWHEQFC.

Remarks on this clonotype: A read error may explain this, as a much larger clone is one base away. The CDR3 loop reads CASSSSGVTDTQYF. The CDR3 DNA is TGTGCCAGCAGCTCTAGCGGGGTCACAGATACGCAGTATTTT. The chain carries TRBV7-2 and TRBJ2-3; 9 positions match TRBD2. The CDR3 contains 14 residues. V shed 4 bases, J shed 2 bases, and the junction held 1 base outside the gene matches. The germline V gene has CDR1 SGHTA and CDR2 FQGNSA.

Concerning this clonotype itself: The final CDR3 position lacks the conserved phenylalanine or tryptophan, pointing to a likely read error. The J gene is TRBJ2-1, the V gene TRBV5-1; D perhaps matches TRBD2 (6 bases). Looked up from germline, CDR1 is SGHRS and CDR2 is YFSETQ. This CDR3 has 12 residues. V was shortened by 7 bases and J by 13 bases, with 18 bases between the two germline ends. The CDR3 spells CASFRSSAVQFY. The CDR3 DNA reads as TGCGCCAGCTTTAGGTCTAGCGCAGTCCAGTTCTAC.

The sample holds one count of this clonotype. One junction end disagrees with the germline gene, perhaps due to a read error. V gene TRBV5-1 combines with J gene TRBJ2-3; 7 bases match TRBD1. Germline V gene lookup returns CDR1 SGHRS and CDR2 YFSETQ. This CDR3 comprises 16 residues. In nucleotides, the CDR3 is TGCACCAGCAGCTTGGGGACAGCCCTTACCACAGATACGCAGTATTTT. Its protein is CTSSLGTALTTDTQYF.